This T cell receptor beta chain was captured in a study of blood T cell dynamics during melanoma immunotherapy. Looking at the study overall: Patients with metastatic melanoma got pembrolizumab or nivolumab-ipilimumab as first-line care.

Sequencing was performed with immunoSEQ multiplex PCR; in TCRdb, only in-frame clones are kept and a portion is missing. The profile shows some 25,000 clones, 70% to 90% of them singletons. Time point described: pre-treatment baseline. One draw preceded checkpoint blockade; another followed its first cycle at week 3. Prior systemic cancer therapy, immunosuppressant use and other active malignancies excluded patients. Germline lookup yields CDR1 LNHDA and CDR2 SQIVND (reference sequence). The CDR3 loop spans 16 amino acids. V lost 4 bases to trimming and J lost 3 bases; unmatched junction nucleotides: 4.

The starting material was blood, obtained from a patient treated with checkpoint blockade. This clonotype was obtained from a human donor with melanoma. The chain joins TRBV19 to TRBJ2-1; 12 positions agree with TRBD2. CDR3 in DNA: TGTGCCAGTAGTAACGGACTAGCGGGATTCTACAATGAGCAGTTCTTC. Its translation is CASSNGLAGFYNEQFF. Combining the CDR3 with reference TRBV19 and TRBJ2-1 gives the whole variable domain DGGITQSPKYLFRKEGQNVTLSCEQNLNHDAMYWYRQDPGQGLRLIYYSQIVNDFQKGDIAEGYSVSREKKESFPLTVTSAQKNPTAFYLCASSNGLAGFYNEQFFGPGTRLTVL.